Given below is one T cell receptor (beta chain) in context. Antigen: not known. Only in-frame clones appear in the TCRdb table, and some are missing; sequencing was by immunoSEQ multiplex PCR. The data contain about 91,000 clones, around 85% of them seen just once; the ten biggest clones take up 0.5%. This entry is derived from a study of OX40 agonist ivuxolimab in advanced cancers. Overall study findings and caveats: Expanded peripheral T cells had an undetermined antigen specificity.

This material consisted of CD4+ or CD8+ T cells sorted from blood, taken in a trial of the OX40 agonist ivuxolimab. This clonotype was obtained from an adult with an advanced solid tumor such as melanoma, head and neck, liver or kidney cancer.

The CDR3 nucleotides read TGCGCCAGCAGCTTGCAGGGACAGGGAGTAGAAAAACTGTTTTTT. Translating gives CASSLQGQGVEKLFF. The chain recombines TRBV5-1 with TRBJ1-4; 9 positions match TRBD1. V lost 1 base to trimming and J lost 8 bases; unmatched junction nucleotides: 6. The CDR3 totals 15 residues. CDR1 and CDR2 (germline): SGHRS, YFSETQ.